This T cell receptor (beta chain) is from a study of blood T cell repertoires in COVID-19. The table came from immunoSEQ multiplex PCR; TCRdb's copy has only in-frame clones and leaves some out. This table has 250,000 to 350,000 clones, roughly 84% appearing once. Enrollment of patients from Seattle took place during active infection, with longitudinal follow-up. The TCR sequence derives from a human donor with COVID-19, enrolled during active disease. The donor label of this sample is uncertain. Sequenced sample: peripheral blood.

CDR3 protein: CASSVGLAAPNIQYF. In DNA form, the CDR3 reads TGTGCCAGCAGCGTAGGATTAGCGGCACCAAACATTCAGTACTTC. The chain couples TRBV9 to TRBJ2-4; tentatively, D is TRBD2 (6 bases). V gave up 0 bases and J gave up 6 bases, with 13 bases separating them. Germline-derived CDR1 and CDR2 are SGDLS and YYNGEE. The length of the CDR3 is 15 residues.